These 7 T cell receptor beta chains share one sample of origin, sequenced in a study of blood T cell repertoires in COVID-19. Clones were sequenced by immunoSEQ multiplex PCR, and TCRdb holds only the in-frame ones, with some missing. The table lists roughly 280,000 clones, 70% to 90% of them singletons. What was sequenced was peripheral blood. Receptors originate from a woman aged 60-70 years with COVID-19, enrolled during active disease.

The chain couples TRBV27 to TRBJ1-2; weak D call: TRBD1 (6 bases). The germline CDR1 and CDR2 sequences are MNHEY and SMNVEV (reference sequence). CDR3 length equals 15 residues. Trimming removed 5 bases from V and 5 bases from J, with 18 bases in between. The CDR3 spells CASSLTGYRSYGYTF. The CDR3 coding sequence is TGTGCCAGCAGTCTAACAGGGTATCGGTCATATGGCTACACCTTC.

V and J are TRBV28 and TRBJ1-6, with D unresolved. Trimming shortened V by 2 bases and J by 0 bases, and 17 bases separated the two germline ends. The CDR3 covers 19 residues. Germline-derived CDR1 and CDR2 are MDHEN and SYDVKM. The CDR3 region has the DNA TGTGCCAGCAGTTTACCTCGAGGGAAGCCACGCTCCTATAATTCACCCCTCCACTTT. This translates into CASSLPRGKPRSYNSPLHF.

Only a few counts were recorded for this clone. The CDR3 sequence: CASSYVQGSNQPQHF. As DNA, the CDR3 is TGTGCCAGCAGTTACGTCCAGGGAAGCAATCAGCCCCAGCATTTT. The chain has TRBV6-2 or TRBV6-3 and TRBJ1-5, with D possibly matching TRBD1 (5 bases). From germline, CDR1 is MNHEY and CDR2 SVGEGT. The CDR3 covers 15 residues. V was pared by 2 bases and J by 1 base, with 9 bases between.

The CDR3 bases are TGCAGTGCTAGTCAGGGACAGGGCCCTTCTAATGAAAAACTGTTTTTT. Protein: CSASQGQGPSNEKLFF. The chain recombines TRBV20-1 with TRBJ1-4, with TRBD1 matching over 9 bases. The germline gives CDR1 DFQATT, CDR2 SNEGSKA (reference sequence). V trimming: 3 bases; J trimming: 3 bases; junction bases outside the gene matches: 8. CDR3 size: 16 residues.

This chain joins TRBV7-6 and TRBJ1-1; 7 bases are a match to TRBD1. J was trimmed by 4 bases and V by 2 bases; bases with no gene match: 7. Germline CDR1 and CDR2: SGHVS and FNYEAQ. This CDR3 is 15 amino acids long. For the CDR3, the DNA is TGTGCCAGCAGCTTATGGGGACAGATGGGCACTGAAGCTTTCTTT. It is translated as CASSLWGQMGTEAFF.

The chain combines TRBV28 with TRBJ2-7; D gene uncertain. This CDR3 is 13 amino acids long. V was shortened by 4 bases and J by 2 bases, with 9 bases between the two germline ends. Looked up from germline, CDR1 is MDHEN and CDR2 is SYDVKM. The CDR3 DNA is TGTGCCAGCAGTTCCCCTCCTACCTACGAGCAGTACTTC. Translating gives CASSSPPTYEQYF.

The V gene is TRBV30, the J gene TRBJ1-3; the D is unclear. Trimming took off 3 bases at V and 0 bases at J, with 12 bases between the two ends. The germline V gene has CDR1 GTSNPN and CDR2 SVGIG (reference sequence). This CDR3 contains 15 residues. CDR3 protein: CAWRTGGSSGNTIYF. The CDR3 DNA sequence: TGTGCCTGGAGGACGGGAGGAAGCTCTGGAAACACCATATATTTT.